This entry concerns a single TCR beta chain. No cognate antigen has been identified for it. No much larger clonotype is one base removed from it; base qualities were not supplied. These data originate in a study of cytomegalovirus exposure and HLA in healthy donors (dated by TCRdb to the late 2010s). Turning to the overall study: In an earlier analysis of approximately 500 of the donors, under 300 Gb of sequence data and 90 million to 130 million unique TCR beta sequences from 150 million to 200 million T cells were reported. In the later analysis, no new phenotypic data were used to find candidate immune exposures; instead, reliance was placed on TCR beta sequences and their occurrence across donors. Donor age, sex, ethnicity and CMV serostatus were collected together with the repertoire data. High-throughput TCR immunosequencing, statistical association of individual TCRs with disease status, and machine learning were combined to predict cytomegalovirus infection status. HLA typing covered class I and class II loci at four-digit resolution. Every repertoire in the discovery cohort had been generated on one and the same sequencing platform. In a later genetic analysis, genome-wide SNP genotypes for about three fifths of the roughly 670 donors were used, and that subset was treated as a discovery cohort. An earlier analysis of some 600 of the donors applied high-throughput TCR beta sequencing to assess whether each TCR beta V gene segment acted as functional or pseudogenic. Among approximately 370 genotyped donors of the cohort, an average of roughly 230,000 unique TCR beta nucleotide sequences was sequenced per donor, of which approximately 18% were non-productive. The study profiled the T cell repertoires of 500 to 800 subjects by immunosequencing and related them to cytomegalovirus serostatus. In a later analysis, previously published TCR beta repertoires from 550 to 750 donors were re-analyzed and high-resolution HLA genotyping was added so that TCR occurrence patterns could be studied. A separate validation cohort of about 110 different subjects was used in addition to the roughly 700-subject first cohort. The number of donors typed differed by locus, with roughly 620-640 for A, B, C, DRB1 and DQB1, around 500 for DQA1, 600 to 610 for DPA1, and some 470 for DPB1. The study aimed to test whether cataloging public T cell receptors could reveal signatures of past pathogen exposure. Roughly 320 gigabases of sequencing data and roughly 81 million unique TCR sequences made up an early release that covered about 640 HLA-typed donors. About five DR-DQ haplotypes were treated as single units for association and clustering because of strong linkage in the cohort. The genetic ancestry cluster associated with self-reported Caucasian donors included 81% of the 300 to 400 genotyped donors. The research as a whole found: Cytomegalovirus status was reported to be diagnosed by the classifier with high specificity and sensitivity in both the original and validation cohorts. In a later analysis, HLA-associated TCR beta chains showed more clonal expansion and lower generation probabilities than non-associated chains that were equally common. Presence/absence analyses assumed roughly uniform sequencing depth across donors, an assumption that may not hold. A later analysis found that TCR association rates varied across HLA loci, with DRB1 alleles showing the most associated TCRs and HLA-C alleles the fewest. In a later analysis, 15,000 to 20,000 TCR beta sequences were associated with specific HLA alleles at a false discovery rate of 0.05. Immune exposure information for the cohort was limited to CMV serostatus. HLA typing was unavailable for some donors at each locus, so association tests used only the typed subset. While some public TCRs were present in many individuals, most TCR sequences turned up only very rarely across donors. The study gave a list of 150 to 200 TCR beta chains associated with cytomegalovirus. A group of highly shared sequence variants was considered likely to be a technical artifact of the sequencing pipeline. In vitro tests confirmed that a few of the cytomegalovirus-associated TCR beta chains recognize cytomegalovirus antigens. In this cohort, only TCR beta chains were sequenced, and detectable features were limited by the absence of alpha or paired-chain data. In a later analysis, several top co-occurrence clusters were reported to appear linked to parvovirus B19, influenza, CMV and Epstein-Barr virus. According to a later analysis, most CMV-associated TCR beta chains appeared to be HLA-restricted, and the HLA associations seemed to be driven largely by CMV exposure. Because counts were too low, about 18 rarely observed V segments, including chromosome 9 orphons, were excluded from the earlier analysis of roughly 580 of the donors. A further reported finding was that TCR beta sequences accurately predicted the HLA-A and HLA-B alleles for most subjects in the first cohort. Broadly in line with IMGT annotations, most TCR beta V segments showed up in productive rearrangements about 90% or about 30% of the time in an earlier analysis of a few hundred of the donors. Linkage disequilibrium might explain the correlated functional status among segregating V segments, but an unknown experimental factor could not be ruled out. A later genetic analysis associated a missense DCLRE1C variant with V-gene and J-gene trimming of TCR beta chains, and an independent cohort replicated the association. When HLA alleles, especially DR and DQ, strongly co-occurred, TCR associations were difficult to assign to individual alleles. According to the authors, the approach could potentially be generalized to other disease states and immunological phenotypes. In a later genetic analysis, fewer N-insertions in productive TCRs were reported among donors in an Asian-associated ancestry cluster than the roughly 700-donor mean. Some IMGT-functional V segments, including TRBV6-2 and TRBV6-3, could not be told apart with the 87-base-pair reads, so those segments were excluded.

The cohort comprised some 700 healthy bone marrow donors. Cohort members were all nominally healthy when sampled, although unrecorded immune exposures were likely present. The donor was CMV seronegative and was included in the group of hundreds of seronegative cohort members. A peripheral blood sample was collected from each donor, and TCR beta sequencing was performed on peripheral blood mononuclear cells. The Qiagen DNeasy Blood Extraction Kit was used to extract genomic DNA from the blood cell samples. Library creation used the immunoSEQ multiplex PCR assay. A mixture of 60 forward primers for TCR Vbeta segments and 13 reverse primers for TCR Jbeta segments was used in the multiplex PCR. Amplification of the CDR3 region of rearranged TCR beta genes was performed with a multiplex PCR assay on genomic DNA. The amplified TCR beta libraries were sequenced on the Illumina HiSeq System as 87-base-pair reads. Per the source publication's procedure: A later analysis tallied roughly 76 million unique TCR beta chains across the 666 repertoires, and approximately 9.9 million of those chains were shared by two or more donors. Raw reads were error-corrected and collapsed into unique sequences by a nearest-neighbor algorithm in which closely related sequences were merged to remove PCR and sequencing errors. V, D and J gene segments were assigned by aligning CDR3 sequences to IMGT reference sequences. Each retained sequence needed at least a six-nucleotide match to both a V gene segment and a J gene segment. Rearrangements were classified as productive when the CDR3 lacked stop codons and remained in frame with V and J, and all other rearrangements were classified as non-productive. CDR3 was defined according to IMGT convention as the region running from the second conserved V-encoded cysteine to the conserved J-encoded phenylalanine. The earlier analysis of 587 of the donors excluded sequences that lacked an unambiguous match to a single V gene segment. In an earlier analysis of 587 of the donors, V segments were called functional above 56.7% productive rearrangements and were called segregating when the between-donor standard deviation exceeded 5%. A statistical classification framework was built for diagnosing cytomegalovirus status from the catalog of TCR beta chain sequences. A later analysis assigned V and J genes by comparing TCR nucleotide sequences with IMGT/GENE-DB human TR gene sequences. Using the TCRdist pipeline, a later analysis assigned CDR3 sequences along with most-parsimonious VDJ recombination scenarios. In a later analysis, every TCR beta chain was defined by the combination of its CDR3 amino acid sequence and its V-gene family, and reads without a unique V-gene family were dropped. In a later analysis, a few hundred highly shared, low-generation-probability nucleotide sequences were removed to address suspected cross-contamination and a sequencing artifact. For each public chain, a later analysis derived a clonal expansion index from normalized ranks of inferred template counts within each repertoire. Generation probabilities in a later analysis came from a VDJ recombination model fitted to out-of-frame rearrangements, and those results were checked against IGoR. In a later analysis, TCR-TCR, TCR-HLA and TCR-CMV co-occurrence was scored with hypergeometric tests, and a repertoire-size bias correction was applied to TCR pairs. A later analysis estimated false discovery rates by permuting HLA or CMV assignments 20 times. In a later analysis, co-occurring TCRs were grouped using DBSCAN, with TCRdist sequence similarity added in when clustering inside HLA-allele-positive subsets. Repertoires with fewer than 30,000 or more than 120,000 public chains, plus five repertoires with anomalous nucleotide sharing, were excluded from co-occurrence clustering. As stored in TCRdb, this immuneACCESS dataset retains in-frame rearrangements with V and J assigned. A fraction of the clones does not appear; measured against another copy, unresolved V genes explain less than half of the discrepancy, and the remainder lacks a known reason. The DNA was the basis for D and trimming; V, J and clone size are from that table. The sample includes under 150,000 clones, with about 72% observed a single time. The ten largest clones take up approximately 2% of the sample.

V lost 4 bases and J lost 2 bases; the stretch between them is 9 bases long. In the germline V gene, CDR1 corresponds to MNHNS and CDR2 to SASEGT. Including the terminal cysteine and phenylalanine, the CDR3 comprises 14 residues. Only CDR3 DNA is held: 42 bases, read in frame from base 1. The material sequenced was PBMCs. The TCR comes from a man aged 35 to 55 in good health and CMV-seronegative. The V and J segments used are TRBV6-1 and TRBJ1-5, and perhaps TRBD1 as D gene, on 6 matching bases. The sequence in DNA is TGTGCCAGCAGTGTGGCAGGGGGCAATCAGCCCCAGCATTTT. Its product reads: CASSVAGGNQPQHF.